The clone carrying this T cell receptor (beta chain) was observed at least ten times. Its target is not known. CDR3 length equals 13 residues. The V end was cut by 6 bases, the J end by 1 base, with 7 bases between. CDR1 is SGDLS, CDR2 YYNGEE, per germline. The sample is drawn from a study of T cells after yellow fever vaccination. Study details: Fractions low in cell number were prepared with SMART-Seq v4 Ultra Low Input.

Each CDR3 protein gets one entry after TCRdb re-called the 5' RACE reads with MiXCR. Among some 250,000 distinct CDR3 sequences listed, more than 3.5% were seen once. General study results and limits: High-abundance clonotypes from the bulk population could contaminate FACS-sorted repertoires.

The sequence was collected from a man aged 18 to 29 who received the YFV17D yellow fever vaccine. The chain is built from TRBV9 and TRBJ2-2, with no clear D. The material sequenced was PBMCs, taken 15 days after the yellow fever booster vaccination. For the CDR3, the DNA is TGTGCCAGCAATGCAGGGAACACCGGGGAGCTGTTTTTT. Protein sequence: CASNAGNTGELFF. Filled out from reference TRBV9 and TRBJ2-2, the complete variable domain reads DSGVTQTPKHLITATGQRVTLRCSPRSGDLSVYWYQQSLDQGLQFLIQYYNGEERAKGNILERFSAQQFPDLHSELNLSSLELGDSALYFCASNAGNTGELFFGEGSRLTVL.